Reported below is one T cell receptor (beta chain). Repertoires were generated with immunoSEQ multiplex PCR, while TCRdb's copy carries only in-frame clones and drops some. The repertoire holds 100,000 to 150,000 clones, with about 93% as singletons. The data were obtained in a study of control samples from healthy donors and cancer patients. Sequenced sample: blood. The receptor was isolated from a man aged 18 to 29 in good health.

The CDR3 nucleotides read TGTGCCAGCAGTTTACCCTACCTCTCCTACTCCGGAGGAATCTCCTATAATTCACCCCTCCACTTT. This sequence encodes CASSLPYLSYSGGISYNSPLHF. The genes are TRBV28 and TRBJ1-6; D gene unclear. This CDR3 is built from 22 residues. V lost 2 bases and J 0 bases, leaving 26 bases between the germline ends. CDR1 is MDHEN and CDR2 is SYDVKM in the germline V gene.